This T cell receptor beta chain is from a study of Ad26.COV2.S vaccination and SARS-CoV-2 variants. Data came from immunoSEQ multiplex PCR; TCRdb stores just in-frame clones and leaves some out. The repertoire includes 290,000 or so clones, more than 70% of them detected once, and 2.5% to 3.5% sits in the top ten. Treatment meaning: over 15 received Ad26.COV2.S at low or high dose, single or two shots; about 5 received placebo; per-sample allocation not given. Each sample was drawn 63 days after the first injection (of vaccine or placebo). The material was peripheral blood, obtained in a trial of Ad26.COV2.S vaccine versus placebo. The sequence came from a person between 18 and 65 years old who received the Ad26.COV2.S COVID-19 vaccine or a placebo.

The CDR3 bases are TGTGCCAGCAGCTTATCGGCAGGACCCTACGAGCAGTACTTC. Translating it yields CASSLSAGPYEQYF. This chain connects TRBV7-9 to TRBJ2-7; D call uncertain. Germline V lookup: CDR1 SEHNR, CDR2 FQNEAQ (reference sequence). The CDR3 length is 14 residues. Between the trimmed V and J ends, which lost 2 bases and 2 bases, there was a span of 10 bases.